This entry is about one TCR beta chain. Antigen: not known. Germline V gene sequence: CDR1 MNHNY, CDR2 SVGAGI (reference sequence). Trimming shortened V by 0 bases and J by 1 base, and 9 bases separated the two germline ends. The CDR3 runs to 15 residues. The sample belongs to a study of shared clonotypes between healthy human individuals. Repertoires were generated with immunoSEQ multiplex PCR, while TCRdb's copy carries only in-frame clones and drops some. The sample consists of about 2,200,000 clones, roughly 91% of them appearing once. Terminally differentiated effector memory CD45RA+ cells were excluded by CCR7 positive selection of CD45RO-negative cells. Findings of the study overall: It was only blood that was sampled, and tissue repertoires likely differ.

Specimen: naive CD8+ T cells from PBMCs. This TCR came from a man younger than 35 in good health. Some clones in this sample may be carry-over from other donors' samples. The V gene is TRBV6-6, the J gene TRBJ2-5, with a possible D match to TRBD1 (5 bases). This CDR3 reads CASSYSAGIQETQYF. The DNA of the CDR3 is TGTGCCAGCAGTTACTCTGCAGGGATCCAAGAGACCCAGTACTTC.